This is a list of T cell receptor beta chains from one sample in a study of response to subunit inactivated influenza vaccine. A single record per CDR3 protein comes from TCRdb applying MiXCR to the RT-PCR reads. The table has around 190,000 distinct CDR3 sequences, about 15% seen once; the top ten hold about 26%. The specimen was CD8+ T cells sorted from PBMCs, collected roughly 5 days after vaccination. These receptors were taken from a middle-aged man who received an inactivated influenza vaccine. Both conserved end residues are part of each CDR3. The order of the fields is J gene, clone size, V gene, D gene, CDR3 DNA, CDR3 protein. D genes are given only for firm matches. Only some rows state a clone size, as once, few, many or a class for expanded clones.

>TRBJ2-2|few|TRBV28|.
TGTGCCAGCAGCCCGACCGCTTGGGAGCTGTTTTTT
CASSPTAWELFF
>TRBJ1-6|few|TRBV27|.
TGTGCCAGCAGTTTAGATAACTTCGGGTATAATTCACCCCTCCACTTT
CASSLDNFGYNSPLHF
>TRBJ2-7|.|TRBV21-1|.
TGTGCCAGCAGCAAATGGTCACTCACGAAACCCTACGAGCAGTACTTC
CASSKWSLTKPYEQYF
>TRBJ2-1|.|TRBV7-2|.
TGTGCCAGCAGCTTAGTGGTGGGACTCAACAATGAGCAGTTCTTC
CASSLVVGLNNEQFF
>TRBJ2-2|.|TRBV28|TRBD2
TGTGCCAGCAGCCCTATGGGACTAGCGGGAACCGGGGAGCTGTTTTTT
CASSPMGLAGTGELFF
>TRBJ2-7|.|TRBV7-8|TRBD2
TGTGCCAGCAGCTTAGTCGCTAGCGGGAGTCCTTACGAGCAGTACTTC
CASSLVASGSPYEQYF
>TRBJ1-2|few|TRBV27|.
TGTGCCAGCAGTTTAGTGTTCTCCTCTAGTTCCTATGGCTACACCTTC
CASSLVFSSSSYGYTF
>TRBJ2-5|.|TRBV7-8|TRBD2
TGTGCCAGCAGCTTACGGGTCGACGGCAGGGAGGGAGAGACCCAGTACTTC
CASSLRVDGREGETQYF
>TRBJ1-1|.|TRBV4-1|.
TGCGCCAGCAGCCCCCATCCAGGGCGGCTCACTGAAGCTTTCTTT
CASSPHPGRLTEAFF
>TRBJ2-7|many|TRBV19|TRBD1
TGTGCCAGTAGTACTGACCTCTCAACAGGGGCATACGAGCAGTACTTC
CASSTDLSTGAYEQYF
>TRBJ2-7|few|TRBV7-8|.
TGTGCCAGCAGCTTAAGTCTTATGGGGCAGGCCACCTACGAGCAGTACTTC
CASSLSLMGQATYEQYF
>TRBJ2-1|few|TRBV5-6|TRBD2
TGTGCCAGCAGCTCGTTACTAGCGGGAGAAGGGACCTACAATGAGCAGTTCTTC
CASSSLLAGEGTYNEQFF
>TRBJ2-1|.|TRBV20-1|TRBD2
TGCAGTGCTAGAGAGAAGCGGGGGTTCCTTGGGGATGAGTTCTTC
CSAREKRGFLGDEFF
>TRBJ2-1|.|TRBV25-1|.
TGTGCCAGCAGTGAATGGGAAGGGTACAATGAGCAGTTCTTC
CASSEWEGYNEQFF
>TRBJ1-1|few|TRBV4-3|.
TGCGCCAGCACCACCAAGTGGCAAATGAACACTGAAGCTTTCTTT
CASTTKWQMNTEAFF
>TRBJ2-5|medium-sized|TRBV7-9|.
TGTGCCAGCAGCTCAACGGGGGGCTATGAGACCCAGTACTTC
CASSSTGGYETQYF
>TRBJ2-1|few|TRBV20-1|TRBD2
TGCAGTGCTAGACTAGCGGGGGGTGGGGGTGAGCAGTTCTTC
CSARLAGGGGEQFF
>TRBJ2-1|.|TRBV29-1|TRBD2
TGCAGCGTGATGGGGTGGGGACTAGCGGGACAGCAGTTCTTC
CSVMGWGLAGQQFF
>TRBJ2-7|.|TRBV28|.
TGTGCCAGCAGTTTGTTCGGGAGTGATTCCTACGAGCAGTACTTC
CASSLFGSDSYEQYF
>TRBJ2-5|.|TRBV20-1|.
TGCAGCGCTAGAGTGTGGGGGAGACAGGAGACCCAAGAGACCCAGTACTTC
CSARVWGRQETQETQYF
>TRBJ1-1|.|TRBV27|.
TGTGCCAGCAGTTTTCTGGGACTGAACACTGAAGCTTTCTTT
CASSFLGLNTEAFF
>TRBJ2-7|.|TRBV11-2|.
TGTGCCAGCAGCGGCGTCCGACAAAACCTCTACGAGCAGTACTTC
CASSGVRQNLYEQYF
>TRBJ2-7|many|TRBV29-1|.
TGCAGCGTTGCAGGGCGTTTCTCCTACGAGCAGTACTTC
CSVAGRFSYEQYF
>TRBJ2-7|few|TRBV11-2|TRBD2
TGTGCCAGCAGCTTAGAGGTTGGACTAGCGGGGGGAAGCTCCTACGAGCAGTACTTC
CASSLEVGLAGGSSYEQYF
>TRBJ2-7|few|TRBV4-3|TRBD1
TGCGCCAGCAGCCTAACACTGGGGACAGCCTACGAGCAGTACTTC
CASSLTLGTAYEQYF
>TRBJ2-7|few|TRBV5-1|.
TGCGCCAGCAGCTTGACCCAACAGGGTTCCTACGAGCAGTACTTC
CASSLTQQGSYEQYF
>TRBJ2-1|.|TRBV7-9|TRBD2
TGTGCCAGCAGCTTTGGGGCCCTAGCGGGTTACAATGAGCAGTTCTTC
CASSFGALAGYNEQFF
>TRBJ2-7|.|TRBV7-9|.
TGTGCCAGCAGAGGGGGGCCTCTGGAGCAGTACTTC
CASRGGPLEQYF
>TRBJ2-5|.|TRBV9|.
TGTGCCAGCAGCGTTCTCCCTGTGGGGGGGCTGCAAGAGACCCAGTACTTC
CASSVLPVGGLQETQYF
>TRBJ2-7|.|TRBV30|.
TGTGCCTGGATGAGGAACGGAATCGGCGAGCAGTACTTC
CAWMRNGIGEQYF
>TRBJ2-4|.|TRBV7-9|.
TGTGCCAGCGAGGGCGGGCCCCGGGACAAAAACATTCAGTACTTC
CASEGGPRDKNIQYF
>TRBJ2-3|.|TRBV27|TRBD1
TGTGCCAGCAGTTGGATGGGACAGGTGGATACGCAGTATTTT
CASSWMGQVDTQYF
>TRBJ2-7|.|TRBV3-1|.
TGTGCCAGCAGCCAAGAGGAAAGGTTCTACGAGCAGTACTTC
CASSQEERFYEQYF
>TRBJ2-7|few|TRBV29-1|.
TGCAGCGTTGACGTATACAACGAGCAGTACTTC
CSVDVYNEQYF
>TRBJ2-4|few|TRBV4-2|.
TGTGCCAGCAGCCAAGATACCGGACTAGCCAAAAACATTCAGTACTTC
CASSQDTGLAKNIQYF
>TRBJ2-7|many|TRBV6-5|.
TGTGCCAGCAGTTATTTGAACGAGCAGTACTTC
CASSYLNEQYF
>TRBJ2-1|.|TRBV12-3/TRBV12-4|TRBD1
TGTGCCAGCAGTACAGGGGGCTCCTACAATGAGCAGTTCTTC
CASSTGGSYNEQFF
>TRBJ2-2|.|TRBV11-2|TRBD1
TGTGCCAGCAGCCCTCGGGACAGGTTAACTGCGAACACCGGGGAGCTGTTTTTT
CASSPRDRLTANTGELFF
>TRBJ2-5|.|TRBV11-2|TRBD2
TGTGCCAGCAGCGCCACTAGCGGAACGCTACAAGAGACCCAGTACTTC
CASSATSGTLQETQYF
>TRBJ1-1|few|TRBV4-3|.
TGCGCCAGCAGCCAAGATTATATCCAGATAGGGCGGACTGAAGCTTTCTTT
CASSQDYIQIGRTEAFF